The entry below describes one T cell receptor (beta chain). Its specificity is unknown. Related graft donors supplied nonmyeloablative bone marrow transplants, and mixed chimerism was transient. Thawed PBMCs were FACS-sorted into unstimulated CD4+CD25+CD127- regulatory T cells, CD4+CD25- non-regulatory cells, CD4 and CD8 cells. The germline gives CDR1 MNHEY, CDR2 SVGAGI. The CDR3 is 11 residues long. V lost 5 bases to trimming and J lost 15 bases; unmatched junction nucleotides: 4. Libraries were prepared by immunoSEQ multiplex PCR; TCRdb keeps only in-frame clonotypes and omits some of them. The sample includes fewer than 55,000 clones, approximately 89% of them seen just once. The sample is drawn from a study of Tregs in tolerant kidney transplant recipients. General study findings and limits: This study did not directly address biological reproducibility. The most relevant donor-specific Treg TCRbeta repertoire apparently came from expansion with activated donor B cells.

This chain links TRBV6-5 with TRBJ2-1; 10 bases map to TRBD2. The source is a human patient who received a combined kidney and bone marrow transplant. Some T cells may originate from the graft donor. Sequenced material: CD8+ T cells from blood (PBMCs), taken 12 months after the transplant. CDR3: CASSLAGVRFF. The CDR3 coding sequence is TGTGCCAGCAGTCTAGCGGGGGTGCGGTTCTTC.